Shown below are 11 T cell receptor beta chains from a single sample sequenced in a study of blood T cell repertoires in COVID-19. Measured with immunoSEQ multiplex PCR; TCRdb has only the in-frame clones, and not every one. The sample records under 200,000 clones, over 75% being singletons. Sequences were obtained from peripheral blood. These receptors all come from a man in his forties or fifties with active or convalescent COVID-19.

The chain is built from TRBV4-2 and TRBJ2-5, with D possibly matching TRBD2 (6 bases). The CDR3 runs 16 residues. Trimming cost V 0 bases and J 4 bases, with 15 bases left between them. Germline values: CDR1 LGHNA, CDR2 YNFKEQ. CDR3 DNA sequence: TGTGCCAGCAGCCAAGAGGTAACTAGCCGTGGAGAGACCCAGTACTTC. Translation gives CASSQEVTSRGETQYF.

V and J are TRBV11-3 and TRBJ1-1; D is ambiguous. V lost 3 bases and J lost 1, with 6 bases in between. The CDR3 totals 13 residues. Per germline, CDR1 SGHNT and CDR2 YENEEA. The chain's CDR3 is CASSFTANTEAFF. The CDR3 coding sequence is TGTGCCAGCAGCTTCACAGCGAACACTGAAGCTTTCTTT.

V gene TRBV6-1 combines with J gene TRBJ1-4, with D hard to call. The CDR3 extends over 15 amino acids. Per germline, CDR1 MNHNS and CDR2 SASEGT. V was cut by 2 bases and J by 7 bases, with 14 bases left in between. CDR3 nucleotide sequence: TGTGCCAGCAGTGAATATCGGGGTGTTGGTGAAAAACTGTTTTTT. Its protein is CASSEYRGVGEKLFF.

DNA for the CDR3: TGTGCCAGTAGTCCGCAACCTACGGGACAGGCGAATTCACCCCTCCACTTT. Translating gives CASSPQPTGQANSPLHF. This chain uses TRBV19 with TRBJ1-6; the match to TRBD1 covers 8 bases. The germline gives CDR1 LNHDA, CDR2 SQIVND (reference sequence). The CDR3 extends over 17 amino acids. J was trimmed by 7 bases and V by 5 bases; bases with no gene match: 13.

This chain uses TRBV29-1 with TRBJ1-1; D perhaps matches TRBD1 (6 bases). Germline V gives CDR1 SQVTM, CDR2 ANQGSEA. The CDR3 is 11 amino acids. Trimming shortened V by 6 bases and J by 6 bases, and 11 bases separated the two germline ends. The CDR3 bases are TGCAGCGTCCTCAGGGGTGCTGAAGCTTTCTTT. Its protein product is CSVLRGAEAFF.

The gene calls are TRBV5-6 and TRBJ2-1; D possibly corresponds to TRBD2 (6 bases). Germline V gene data show CDR1 as SGHDT and CDR2 as YYEEEE. The V and J ends lost 0 bases and 11 bases respectively, with 12 bases between them. The CDR3 runs 13 residues. CDR3 amino acids: CASSLGGSGKQFF. CDR3 nucleotides: TGTGCCAGCAGCTTGGGAGGTAGCGGTAAGCAGTTCTTC.

This clone showed up many times. This chain connects TRBV7-9 to TRBJ1-2; D is undetermined. The CDR3 is 15 amino acids. Trimming removed 7 bases at V and 4 bases at J, with 19 bases between. CDR1 SEHNR and CDR2 FQNEAQ come from the germline V gene (reference sequence). The CDR3 region is CASTSQTYVAYGYTF. CDR3 in DNA: TGTGCCAGCACCTCACAGACCTACGTGGCCTATGGCTACACCTTC.

The J gene is TRBJ1-1, the V gene TRBV19; possibly TRBD1 for D (5 bases). Trimming cost V 6 bases and J 3 bases, with 11 bases left between them. This CDR3 has 13 amino acids. The germline V gene encodes CDR1 LNHDA and CDR2 SQIVND (reference sequence). In nucleotides, the CDR3 is TGTGCCAGTAGGCGGGACCACGACACTGAAGCTTTCTTT. It yields the protein CASRRDHDTEAFF. The full variable domain, its missing parts supplied by reference TRBV19 and TRBJ1-1, is DGGITQSPKYLFRKEGQNVTLSCEQNLNHDAMYWYRQDPGQGLRLIYYSQIVNDFQKGDIAEGYSVSREKKESFPLTVTSAQKNPTAFYLCASRRDHDTEAFFGQGTRLTVV.

Worth noting for this clone: Different DNA sequences within this sample yield the same CDR3. The rearrangement joins TRBV20-1 to TRBJ2-1; no reliable D call. The CDR3 has 11 amino acids. The V and J ends lost 6 bases and 13 bases respectively, with 16 bases between them. CDR1 and CDR2 (germline): DFQATT, SNEGSKA (reference sequence). CDR3 sequence (DNA): TGCAGTGCACACGGGTATGAGGAACAGTTCTTC. This codes for CSAHGYEEQFF.

The rearrangement joins TRBV4-3 to TRBJ1-5; a possible D gene is TRBD1 (6 bases). Germline assignment: CDR1 LGHNA and CDR2 YSLEER. The CDR3 is 15 amino acids. Trimming left V 1 base short and J 6 bases short, with 13 bases between. The CDR3 coding sequence is TGCGCCAGCAGCCAAGTTCGGGGGGCGTTTCAGCCCCAGCATTTT. Its translation is CASSQVRGAFQPQHF.

The V and J genes are TRBV2 and TRBJ1-1; D uncertain. V gave up 3 bases and J gave up 1 base, with 9 bases separating them. CDR1 and CDR2 from the germline V gene are SNHLY and FYNNEI. The CDR3 loop spans 14 amino acids. The CDR3 DNA reads as TGTGCCAGCAGTGAGTTGGCGGGGAACACTGAAGCTTTCTTT. Encoded protein: CASSELAGNTEAFF. Full variable domain (outside the CDR3, taken from reference TRBV2 and TRBJ1-1): EPEVTQTPSHQVTQMGQEVILRCVPISNHLYFYWYRQILGQKVEFLVSFYNNEISEKSEIFDDQFSVERPDGSNFTLKIRSTKLEDSAMYFCASSELAGNTEAFFGQGTRLTVV.